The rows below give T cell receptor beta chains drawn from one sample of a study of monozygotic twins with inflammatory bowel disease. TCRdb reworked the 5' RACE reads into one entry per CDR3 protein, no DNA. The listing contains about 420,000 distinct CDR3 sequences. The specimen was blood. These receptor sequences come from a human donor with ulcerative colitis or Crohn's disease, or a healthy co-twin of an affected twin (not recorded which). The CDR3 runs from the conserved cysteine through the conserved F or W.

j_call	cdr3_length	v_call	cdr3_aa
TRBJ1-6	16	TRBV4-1	CASSQDQGTGDSPLHF
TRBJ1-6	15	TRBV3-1	CASSQGRQGNSPLHF
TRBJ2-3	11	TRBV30	CAWSVQDTQYF
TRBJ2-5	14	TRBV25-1	CASGTGQGQETQYF
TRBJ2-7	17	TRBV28	CASSPTRGRRDNSEQYF
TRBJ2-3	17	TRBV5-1	CASSLAATSGATDTQYF
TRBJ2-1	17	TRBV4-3	CASSQGRREEFYGEQFF
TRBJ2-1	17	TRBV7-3	CASSLTTSGETYNEQFF
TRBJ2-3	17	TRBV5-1	CASSLGPSGRGTDTQYF
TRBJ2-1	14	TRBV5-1	CASSLNDNYNEQFF
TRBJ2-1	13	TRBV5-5	CASSLRGAPQQFF
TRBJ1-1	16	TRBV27	CASRDDRGRICTEAFF
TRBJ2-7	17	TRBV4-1	CASSQDFFGGKGYEQYF
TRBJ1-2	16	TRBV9	CASSVESASTNYGYTF
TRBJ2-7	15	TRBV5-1	CASTIAGQGVYEQYF
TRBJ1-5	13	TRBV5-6	CASSLKEGQPQHF
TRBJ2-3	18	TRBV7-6	CASSILAGVGGRTDTQYF
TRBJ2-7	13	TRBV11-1	CASSLTRGYEQYF
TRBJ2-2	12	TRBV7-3	CASSFKAGELFF
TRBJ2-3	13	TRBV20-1	CSEKGVGTDTQYF
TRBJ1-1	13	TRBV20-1	CSARDDKNTEAFF
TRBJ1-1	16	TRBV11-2	CASSRGGNLMNTEAFF
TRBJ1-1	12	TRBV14	CASSERWAEAFF
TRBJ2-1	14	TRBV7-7	CASSSGDRVHEQFF
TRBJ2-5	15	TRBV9	CASSLIAGGGETQYF
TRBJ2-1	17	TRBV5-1	CASSLWGGADSYNEQFF
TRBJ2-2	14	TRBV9	CASSVGQGSGELFF
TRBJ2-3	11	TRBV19	CATGRTDTQYF
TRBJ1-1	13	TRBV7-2	CASSSPPVLEAFF
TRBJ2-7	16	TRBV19	CASSMSGEISSYEQYF
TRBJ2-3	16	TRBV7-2	CASSLRSGGDTDTQYF
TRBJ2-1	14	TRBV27	CASSEEVSYNEQFF
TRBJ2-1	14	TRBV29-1	CSSSPNGRDNEQFF
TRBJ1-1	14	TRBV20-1	CSASDREWYTEAFF
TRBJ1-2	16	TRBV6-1	CASRAPRDTSIYGYTF
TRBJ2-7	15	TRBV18	CASSPGLADFYEQYF
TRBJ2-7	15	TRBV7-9	CASSPMRSKAYEQYF
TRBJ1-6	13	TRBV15	CATSRDRGSPLHF
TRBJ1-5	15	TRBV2	CASSEWRDRNQPQHF
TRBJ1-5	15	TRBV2	CASSVYTGPSQPQHF
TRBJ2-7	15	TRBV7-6	CASSLASGGPGEQYF
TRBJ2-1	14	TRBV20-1	CSAPQAGGNNEQFF
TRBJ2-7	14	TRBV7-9	CASSLLAGGSEFYF
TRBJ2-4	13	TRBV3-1	CASSHKGVHIQYF
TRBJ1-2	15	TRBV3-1	CASSQNTLTTLGYTF
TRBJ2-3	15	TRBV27	CASSLGLAGVGTQYF
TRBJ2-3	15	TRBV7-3	CASSVAGGTKDTQYF
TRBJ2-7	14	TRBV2	CASTGRTGGYEQYF
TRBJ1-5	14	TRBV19	CASSMVPQGQPQHF
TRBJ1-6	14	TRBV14	CASSHAGGNSPLHF
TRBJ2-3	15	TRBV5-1	CASWGRQSGTDTQYF
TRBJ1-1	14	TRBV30	CAWGQPNSNTEAFF
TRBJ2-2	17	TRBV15	CATSRLWASGSPGELFF